Listed here are 21 T cell receptor beta chains from one sample, sequenced in a study of early T cells in non-severe SARS-CoV-2 infection. TCRdb reprocessed the 5' RACE reads with MiXCR, giving one entry per CDR3 protein. The table includes tens of thousands of distinct CDR3 sequences, about a tenth detected once. Input material: whole blood. The source is an adult who was a healthcare worker with PCR-confirmed SARS-CoV-2 infection or an uninfected control (not recorded which).

This clonotype was recorded a few times. V and J are TRBV27 and TRBJ2-2; D is undetermined. The CDR3 covers 14 residues. CDR1 MNHEY and CDR2 SMNVEV come from the germline V gene (reference sequence). Trimming shortened V by 7 bases and J by 3 bases, and 12 bases separated the two germline ends. The CDR3 DNA follows: TGTGCCAGCACCTATCTGGGTCACACCGGGGAGCTGTTTTTT. This gives the protein CASTYLGHTGELFF.

This clonotype was counted a few times. The J gene is TRBJ1-1, the V gene TRBV3-1, with a weak D call TRBD1 (5 bases). V lost 5 bases to trimming and J lost 7 bases, with 8 bases between them. The CDR3 has 11 residues. Germline lookup yields CDR1 LGHDT and CDR2 YNNKEL (reference sequence). The DNA of the CDR3 is TGTGCCAGCAGCGGGACCGATGAAGCTTTCTTT. Its protein is CASSGTDEAFF.

This clonotype was seen more than once but under ten times. The chain is built from TRBV6-7 and TRBJ2-1; weak D call: TRBD2 (5 bases). TRBV6-7 is placed among ORFs of uncertain function. The CDR3 runs 16 residues. Trimming shortened V by 1 base and J by 0 bases, and 10 bases separated the two germline ends. DNA for the CDR3: TGTGCCAGCAGTTACTTCTTGGGGAGCTCCTACAATGAGCAGTTCTTC. It translates to CASSYFLGSSYNEQFF.

This clonotype was recorded at least ten times. The chain joins TRBV12-5 to TRBJ1-1; unclear D gene. The germline V gene encodes CDR1 LGHNT and CDR2 FRNRAP. CDR3 length equals 14 residues. The V gene lost 6 bases and the J gene lost 3 bases, with 14 bases spanning the gap. In nucleotides, the CDR3 is TGTGCTAGTGGGACCATTCGGGCCGACACTGAAGCTTTCTTT. This gives the protein CASGTIRADTEAFF. Combining the CDR3 with reference TRBV12-5 and TRBJ1-1 gives the whole variable domain DARVTQTPRHKVTEMGQEVTMRCQPILGHNTVFWYRQTMMQGLELLAYFRNRAPLDDSGMPKDRFSAEMPDATLATLKIQPSEPRDSAVYFCASGTIRADTEAFFGQGTRLTVV.

The chain joins TRBV20-1 to TRBJ2-1; D not resolved. The ends were cut back, 6 bases at V and 5 bases at J, with 14 bases in the middle. CDR3 length: 13 residues. Germline values: CDR1 DFQATT, CDR2 SNEGSKA (reference sequence). CDR3: CSASETLNNEQFF. CDR3 in DNA: TGCAGTGCCTCCGAGACCCTTAACAATGAGCAGTTCTTC.

This clonotype has just a few counts. The chain is built from TRBV23-1 and TRBJ1-2, with a possible D match to TRBD1 (5 bases). TRBV23-1 has ORF status, its function being uncertain. Trimming left V 10 bases short and J 4 bases short, with 19 bases between. The length of the CDR3 is 14 residues. This chain's CDR3 is CAMRDNAGFYGYTF. In DNA, the CDR3 is TGCGCCATGAGGGATAATGCAGGGTTCTATGGCTACACCTTC.

In its sample, this clonotype was seen a few times. V is TRBV18 and J is TRBJ1-3; no clear D gene. The CDR3 loop spans 14 amino acids. V was trimmed by 3 bases and J by 4 bases, leaving 10 bases between them. Germline lookup yields CDR1 KGHSH and CDR2 LQKENI. The CDR3 nucleotides are TGTGCCAGCTCACCGGAAAGGGCGGGAAACACCATATATTTT. It encodes CASSPERAGNTIYF.

The CDR3 protein is CASLLRDTEAFF. The CDR3 DNA reads as TGTGCTAGCCTATTACGGGACACTGAAGCTTTCTTT. The genes are TRBV12-5 and TRBJ1-1, with D unclear. V was shortened by 9 bases and J by 3 bases, with 11 bases between the two germline ends. Per the germline V gene, CDR1 is LGHNT and CDR2 is FRNRAP. The length of the CDR3 is 12 residues.

Remarks on this clonotype: It may be a read error: a sequence one base away is much more abundant. The V and J genes are TRBV7-6 and TRBJ2-5; 7 bases are shared with TRBD1. Germline values: CDR1 SGHVS, CDR2 FNYEAQ. The V and J ends lost 6 bases and 9 bases, in that order; junction bases with no gene match: 16. This CDR3 is built from 15 residues. CDR3 in amino acids: CASSSGQTLGESQYF. CDR3 coding DNA: TGTGCCAGCAGTTCGGGACAGACCCTCGGGGAGTCCCAGTACTTC. The entire variable domain, with the rest obtained from reference TRBV7-6 and TRBJ2-5, is as follows: GAGVSQSPRYKVTKRGQDVALRCDPISGHVSLYWYRQALGQGPEFLTYFNYEAQQDKSGLPNDRFSAERPEGSISTLTIQRTEQRDSAMYRCASSSGQTLGESQYFGPGTRLLVL.

This clonotype was counted only a few times. This chain links TRBV30 with TRBJ2-2, with 9 nucleotides matching TRBD2. The ends lost 2 bases at V and 5 bases at J; junction bases unmatched: 3. Germline-derived CDR1 and CDR2 are GTSNPN and SVGIG (reference sequence). The length of the CDR3 is 14 residues. The CDR3 region is CAWSRTSETGELFF. DNA for the CDR3: TGTGCCTGGAGTCGGACTAGCGAGACCGGGGAGCTGTTTTTT.

This clonotype was counted ten times or more. V is TRBV12-3 or TRBV12-4 and J is TRBJ1-5; TRBD1 might be the D (5 bases). The CDR3 length is 13 residues. Trimming cost V 8 bases and J 5 bases, with 13 bases left between them. The DNA of the CDR3 is TGTGCCAGCTCACCGGGGGGGGATCAGCCCCAGCATTTT. Protein sequence: CASSPGGDQPQHF.

This clonotype was seen more than once but under ten times. This rearrangement joins TRBV6-5 to TRBJ2-1, with TRBD2 matching over 15 bases. There are 16 residues in the CDR3. Trimming removed 2 bases from V and 7 bases from J; junction bases left unmatched: 3. CDR1 and CDR2 from the germline V gene are MNHEY and SVGAGI. The CDR3 sequence: CASSYRTSGGANEQFF. The CDR3 DNA sequence: TGTGCCAGCAGTTACCGGACTAGCGGGGGGGCTAATGAGCAGTTCTTC.

This chain's CDR3 is CASSFAGLSYEQYF. The CDR3 DNA reads as TGTGCCAGCAGTTTTGCAGGACTTTCCTACGAGCAGTACTTC. The chain links TRBV12-3 or TRBV12-4 to TRBJ2-7; perhaps TRBD2 as D (5 bases). V dropped 3 bases and J dropped 1 base, with 10 bases sitting between them. The CDR3 length is 14 residues.

In its sample, this clonotype was seen a few times. The rearrangement links TRBV20-1 to TRBJ1-2; D ambiguous. In germline, CDR1 is DFQATT, CDR2 SNEGSKA (reference sequence). The CDR3 totals 11 residues. V lost 1 base and J 5 bases, leaving 5 bases between the germline ends. This chain's CDR3 is CSARGVYGYTF. The CDR3 coding sequence is TGCAGTGCTAGAGGGGTTTATGGCTACACCTTC.

This clonotype has ten or more counts. V is TRBV12-3 or TRBV12-4 and J is TRBJ1-2; TRBD1 is a possible D gene (6 bases). V was trimmed by 2 bases and J by 8 bases, leaving 27 bases between them. This CDR3 is 18 amino acids long. CDR3 DNA: TGTGCCAGCAGTTTAATGGGACACCCAAGTACCTCAGCTCGCGGCTACACCTTC. Translation gives CASSLMGHPSTSARGYTF.

The V and J genes are TRBV20-1 and TRBJ2-7; D tentatively reads TRBD1 or TRBD2 (6 bases each). This CDR3 has 12 amino acids. The V and J ends lost 5 bases and 5 bases respectively, with 13 bases between them. CDR1 is DFQATT, CDR2 SNEGSKA, per germline (reference sequence). The CDR3 DNA reads as TGCAGTGCTTCACAAGGGGGGAACGAGCAGTACTTC. Translation: CSASQGGNEQYF.

J is TRBJ1-2 and V is TRBV6-1; 7 bases are shared with TRBD1. The CDR3 is made up of 14 amino acids. Germline CDR1 and CDR2: MNHNS and SASEGT. Trimming cost V 7 bases and J 1 base; bases outside gene matches: 6. In nucleotides, the CDR3 is TGTGCCAGCATTTCCGGGACAGTTAACTATGGCTACACCTTC. It encodes CASISGTVNYGYTF.

The V gene is TRBV12-3 or TRBV12-4, the J gene TRBJ2-3, with a weak D call TRBD1 (5 bases). The CDR3 is 14 amino acids. The V gene lost 5 bases and the J gene lost 5 bases, with 14 bases spanning the gap. In DNA, the CDR3 is TGTGCCAGCAGTCTCTCCAGGGCAGGAGATACGCAGTATTTT. This translates into CASSLSRAGDTQYF.

This clonotype was recorded many times. The chain couples TRBV20-1 to TRBJ1-1; D is ambiguous. The CDR3 covers 15 residues. Germline CDR1 and CDR2: DFQATT and SNEGSKA (reference sequence). V lost 2 bases to trimming and J lost 1 base, with 14 bases between them. The DNA of the CDR3 is TGCAGTGCTAGAAAGAAGTACCTACCGAACACTGAAGCTTTCTTT. This sequence encodes CSARKKYLPNTEAFF.

The J gene is TRBJ1-1, the V gene TRBV7-9, with TRBD1 matching 7 bases. Germline V gene data show CDR1 as SEHNR and CDR2 as FQNEAQ (reference sequence). This CDR3 has 12 residues. The V and J ends lost 5 bases and 10 bases, in that order; junction bases with no gene match: 7. The CDR3 reads CASSPDRVLAFF. In nucleotides, the CDR3 is TGTGCCAGCAGCCCCGACAGGGTATTAGCTTTCTTT.

The V and J genes are TRBV10-1 and TRBJ2-1; D is possibly TRBD1 or TRBD2 (5 bases each). CDR3 length: 14 residues. Germline assignment: CDR1 WNHNN and CDR2 SYGVQD (reference sequence). Between the trimmed V and J ends, which lost 3 bases and 9 bases, there was a span of 15 bases. Written as DNA, the CDR3 is TGCGCCAGCAGTGATCCGAGGGGAGCGCCTGAGCAGTTCTTC. Its protein is CASSDPRGAPEQFF.